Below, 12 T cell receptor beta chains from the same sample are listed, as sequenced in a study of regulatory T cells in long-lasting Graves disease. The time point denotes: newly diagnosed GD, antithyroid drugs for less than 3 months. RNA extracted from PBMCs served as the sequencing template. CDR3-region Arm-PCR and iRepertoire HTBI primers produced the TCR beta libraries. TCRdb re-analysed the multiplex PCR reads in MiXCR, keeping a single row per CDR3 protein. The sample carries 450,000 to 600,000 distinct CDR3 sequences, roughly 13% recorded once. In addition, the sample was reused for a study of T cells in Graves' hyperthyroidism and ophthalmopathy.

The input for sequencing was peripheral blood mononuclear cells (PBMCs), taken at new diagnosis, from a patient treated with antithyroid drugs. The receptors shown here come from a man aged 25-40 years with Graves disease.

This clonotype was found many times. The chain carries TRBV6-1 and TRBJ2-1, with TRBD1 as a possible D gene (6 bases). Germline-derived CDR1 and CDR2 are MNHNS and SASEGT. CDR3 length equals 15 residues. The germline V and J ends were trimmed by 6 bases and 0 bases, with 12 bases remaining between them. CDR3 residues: CASRSQGISYNEQFF. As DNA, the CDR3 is TGTGCCAGCAGATCACAGGGAATCTCCTACAATGAGCAGTTCTTC.

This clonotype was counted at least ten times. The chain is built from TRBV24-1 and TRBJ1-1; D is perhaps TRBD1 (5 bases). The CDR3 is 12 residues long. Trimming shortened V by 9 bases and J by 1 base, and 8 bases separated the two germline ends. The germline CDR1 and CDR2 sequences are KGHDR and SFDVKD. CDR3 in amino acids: CATQGGNTEAFF. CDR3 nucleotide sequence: TGTGCCACCCAGGGTGGGAACACTGAAGCTTTCTTT.

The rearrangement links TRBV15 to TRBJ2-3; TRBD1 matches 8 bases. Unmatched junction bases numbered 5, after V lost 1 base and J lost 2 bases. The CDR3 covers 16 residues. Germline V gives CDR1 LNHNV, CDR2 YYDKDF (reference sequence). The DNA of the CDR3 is TGTGCCACCAGCAGAGGGACAGGGAGATACACAGATACGCAGTATTTT. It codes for CATSRGTGRYTDTQYF.

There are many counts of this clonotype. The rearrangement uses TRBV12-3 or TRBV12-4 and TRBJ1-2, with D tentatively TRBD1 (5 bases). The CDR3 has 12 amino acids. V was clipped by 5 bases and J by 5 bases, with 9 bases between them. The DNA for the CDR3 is TGTGCCAGCAGTCCGACAGCGTATGGCTACACCTTC. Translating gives CASSPTAYGYTF.

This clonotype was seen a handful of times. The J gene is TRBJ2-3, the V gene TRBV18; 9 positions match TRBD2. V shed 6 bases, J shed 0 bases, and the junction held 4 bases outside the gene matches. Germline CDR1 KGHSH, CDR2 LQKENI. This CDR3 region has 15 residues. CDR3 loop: CASSSSGASTDTQYF. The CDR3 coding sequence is TGTGCCAGCTCCTCTAGCGGGGCCAGCACAGATACGCAGTATTTT.

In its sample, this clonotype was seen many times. CDR3 bases: TGTGCCAGCAGCACACTCCGGGTCGATGGTGAGCAGTTCTTC. Translation gives CASSTLRVDGEQFF. This chain uses TRBV7-9 with TRBJ2-1; D not resolved. The V gene's germline CDR1 is SEHNR and CDR2 FQNEAQ (reference sequence). The CDR3 covers 14 residues. The germline V and J ends were trimmed by 5 bases and 9 bases, with 17 bases remaining between them.

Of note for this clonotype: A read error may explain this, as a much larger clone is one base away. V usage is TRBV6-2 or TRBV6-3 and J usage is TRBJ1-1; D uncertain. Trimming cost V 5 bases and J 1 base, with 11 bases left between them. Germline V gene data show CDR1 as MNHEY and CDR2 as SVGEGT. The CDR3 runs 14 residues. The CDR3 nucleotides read TGTGCCAGCAGTGTCAGCATTCAGAACACTGAAGCTTTCTTT. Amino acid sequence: CASSVSIQNTEAFF.

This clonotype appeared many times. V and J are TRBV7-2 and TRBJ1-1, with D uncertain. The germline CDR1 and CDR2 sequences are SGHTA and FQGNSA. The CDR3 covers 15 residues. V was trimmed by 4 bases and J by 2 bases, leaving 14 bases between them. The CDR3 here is CASSSSGGGNTEAFF. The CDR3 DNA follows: TGTGCCAGCAGCTCTTCAGGAGGAGGAAACACTGAAGCTTTCTTT.

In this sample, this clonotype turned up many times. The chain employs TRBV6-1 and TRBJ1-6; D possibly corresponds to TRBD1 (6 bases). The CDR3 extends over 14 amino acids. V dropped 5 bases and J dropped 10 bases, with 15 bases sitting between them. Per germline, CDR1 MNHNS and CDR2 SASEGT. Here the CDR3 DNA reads TGTGCCAGCAGTCCAAGGGGGAAAAGGTCACCCCTCCACTTT. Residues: CASSPRGKRSPLHF.

The CDR3 DNA follows: TGCGCCAGCAGTGAGTCGTGGGTCTATGGCTACACCTTC. It yields the protein CASSESWVYGYTF. V is TRBV10-2 and J is TRBJ1-2; D gene uncertain. CDR3 length equals 13 residues. V lost 0 bases and J lost 4, with 6 bases in between. From germline, CDR1 is WSHSY and CDR2 SAAADI.

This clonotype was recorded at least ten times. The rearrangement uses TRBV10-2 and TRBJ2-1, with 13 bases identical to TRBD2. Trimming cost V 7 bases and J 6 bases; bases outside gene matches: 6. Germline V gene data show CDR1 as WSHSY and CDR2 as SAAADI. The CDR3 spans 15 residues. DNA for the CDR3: TGCGCCAGCACCAAACTAGCGGGAGGGCCCAATGAGCAGTTCTTC. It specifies CASTKLAGGPNEQFF.

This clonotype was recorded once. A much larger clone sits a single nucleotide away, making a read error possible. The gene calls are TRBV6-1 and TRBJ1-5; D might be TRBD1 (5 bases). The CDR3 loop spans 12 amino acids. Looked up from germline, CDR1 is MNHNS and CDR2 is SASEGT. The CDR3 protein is CPTGGVGQPQHF. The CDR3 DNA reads TGTCCCACCGGAGGGGTCGGGCAGCCCCAGCATTTT.